This paragraph covers one TCR beta chain sequence. The entry originates in a study of control samples from healthy donors and cancer patients. Clones were read by immunoSEQ multiplex PCR, and TCRdb kept only the in-frame ones, dropping some. The sample carries roughly 47,000 clones, about 90% recorded once. Germline V gives CDR1 KGHDR, CDR2 SFDVKD. The V end was cut by 3 bases, the J end by 9 bases, with 11 bases between. The CDR3 length is 13 residues. The chain uses TRBV24-1 and TRBJ2-1, with D tentatively TRBD1 (6 bases). The sequence was collected from a woman aged 55-69 years with lung cancer. The source material was PBMCs. CDR3 amino acids: CATSDRVGGEQFF. Here the CDR3 DNA reads TGTGCCACCAGTGATAGGGTAGGGGGTGAGCAGTTCTTC.